This T cell receptor (beta chain) was recorded in a study of blood T cell repertoires in COVID-19. The germline V gene encodes CDR1 MNHEY and CDR2 SVGAGI. Trimming stripped 0 bases from V and 3 bases from J, with 11 bases between. This CDR3 is 15 amino acids long. Data came from immunoSEQ multiplex PCR; TCRdb stores just in-frame clones and leaves some out. The repertoire holds about 250,000 clones, approximately 85% seen once, with roughly 4% in the top ten. The specimen was peripheral blood. The chain employs TRBV6-5 and TRBJ1-1; maybe TRBD1 (5 bases). The sequence was collected from a man aged 45-65 years with acute or convalescent COVID-19. The CDR3 is CASSYSAGRDTEAFF. The CDR3 coding sequence is TGTGCCAGCAGTTACTCAGCGGGCAGGGACACTGAAGCTTTCTTT.